Shown below are 20 T cell receptor beta chains from a single sample sequenced in a study of CD8+ T cells in alopecia areata (dated by TCRdb to between 2018 and 2020). Receptors were amplified or captured by the immunoSEQ multiplex PCR assay. RNA was extracted from all samples and reverse transcribed into cDNA, which served as template for TCR sequencing. The clones in this table, taken by TCRdb from immuneACCESS, are in-frame only. Not every clone is retained; where verified, under half of the shortfall comes from an unresolved V gene, and the cause of the rest is unknown. The sample yields more than 150,000 clones; 50% to 60% were counted once. The ten biggest clones cover over 3% of the sample. The sample's time point, from its label and the paper: about 4 weeks on oral tofacitinib. Reading the label with the study, this specimen's treatment or condition is: oral pan-JAK inhibitor, 5-10 mg twice daily.

The sequences come from CD4+ T cells sorted from blood, collected at week 4, from a patient treated with tofacitinib. These receptors originate from a human donor with alopecia areata.

The J gene is TRBJ2-2, the V gene TRBV11-1, with D hard to call. The CDR3 has 13 amino acids. Germline CDR1 is SGHAT and CDR2 is FQDESV (reference sequence). V was pared by 5 bases and J by 7 bases, with 11 bases between. The CDR3 sequence: CASSQNPLGELFF. The CDR3 nucleotides read TGTGCCAGCAGCCAGAACCCGCTCGGGGAGCTGTTTTTT. The full variable domain, completed using reference TRBV11-1 and TRBJ2-2, is EAEVAQSPRYKITEKSQAVAFWCDPISGHATLYWYRQILGQGPELLVQFQDESVVDDSQLPKDRFSAERLKGVDSTLKIQPAELGDSAMYLCASSQNPLGELFFGEGSRLTVL.

V and J are TRBV7-2 and TRBJ1-5; possibly TRBD1 for D (5 bases). Germline V gene sequence: CDR1 SGHTA, CDR2 FQGNSA. Trimming cost V 3 bases and J 1 base, with 13 bases left between them. This CDR3 contains 16 residues. The CDR3 here is CASSFEGTSSNQPQHF. DNA for the CDR3: TGTGCCAGCAGCTTCGAGGGGACCTCGAGCAATCAGCCCCAGCATTTT.

The V and J genes are TRBV6-5 and TRBJ1-1; tentatively, D is TRBD1 (5 bases). CDR1 and CDR2 (germline): MNHEY, SVGAGI. This CDR3 has 16 amino acids. V lost 4 bases and J lost 0, with 15 bases in between. The CDR3 DNA reads as TGTGCCAGCAGTTCGGGGCCACCTATATTGAACACTGAAGCTTTCTTT. As protein: CASSSGPPILNTEAFF.

The rearrangement joins TRBV28 to TRBJ1-1; no reliable D call. Germline CDR1 reads MDHEN; CDR2 reads SYDVKM. V was cut by 3 bases and J by 8 bases, with 10 bases left in between. The CDR3 length is 12 residues. CDR3 sequence (DNA): TGTGCCAGCAGTTTGAGGCGGCCGGAAGCTTTCTTT. This translates into CASSLRRPEAFF.

This chain links TRBV9 with TRBJ2-3; D is unclear. V was shortened by 5 bases and J by 5 bases, with 9 bases between the two germline ends. CDR3 length: 12 residues. Germline V gene lookup returns CDR1 SGDLS and CDR2 YYNGEE. The CDR3 region is CASSPAVDTQYF. For the CDR3, the DNA is TGTGCCAGCAGTCCCGCGGTAGATACGCAGTATTTT.

The chain carries TRBV20-1 and TRBJ2-7; D uncertain. The CDR3 length is 11 residues. Trimming pared 3 bases from V and 6 bases from J, leaving 9 bases between. CDR1 and CDR2 (germline): DFQATT, SNEGSKA (reference sequence). DNA for the CDR3: TGCAGTGCTAGTCGTGTTGGCGAGCAGTACTTC. Protein: CSASRVGEQYF.

The chain couples TRBV10-2 to TRBJ2-7; no definite D call. V gave up 2 bases and J gave up 2 bases, with 7 bases separating them. The CDR3 is made up of 13 amino acids. The germline gives CDR1 WSHSY, CDR2 SAAADI. The CDR3 loop is CASSELGPYEQYF. Here the CDR3 DNA reads TGCGCCAGCAGTGAGCTTGGGCCCTACGAGCAGTACTTC.

The chain joins TRBV30 to TRBJ1-1, with 8 bases matching TRBD1. Trimming removed 2 bases from V and 4 bases from J; junction bases left unmatched: 6. In germline, CDR1 is GTSNPN, CDR2 SVGIG (reference sequence). The CDR3 extends over 14 amino acids. In DNA, the CDR3 is TGTGCCTGGAGTTACGGACAGGGAATCACTGAAGCTTTCTTT. Translating gives CAWSYGQGITEAFF.

This rearrangement joins TRBV20-1 to TRBJ2-5, with D unclear. Trimming cost V 3 bases and J 6 bases, with 8 bases left between them. CDR1 and CDR2 from the germline V gene are DFQATT and SNEGSKA (reference sequence). The CDR3 is made up of 11 amino acids. The CDR3 bases are TGCAGTGCTAGCCCGGGCCAGACCCAGTACTTC. Amino acid sequence: CSASPGQTQYF.

This clone came up a few times. The V gene is TRBV6-1, the J gene TRBJ1-5; perhaps TRBD1 as D (5 bases). Trimming took 3 bases from V and 4 from J, leaving 10 bases between them. The CDR3 length is 14 residues. The germline CDR1 and CDR2 sequences are MNHNS and SASEGT. The CDR3 protein is CASSDQGANQPQHF. The CDR3 DNA reads as TGTGCCAGCAGTGACCAGGGCGCGAATCAGCCCCAGCATTTT.

The chain recombines TRBV9 with TRBJ1-1; D is uncertain. V dropped 4 bases and J dropped 4 bases, with 11 bases sitting between them. The CDR3 is 13 residues long. Looked up from germline, CDR1 is SGDLS and CDR2 is YYNGEE. The CDR3 DNA follows: TGTGCCAGCAGCAATAGGGCCCTCACTGAAGCTTTCTTT. This gives the protein CASSNRALTEAFF.

The V gene is TRBV5-1, the J gene TRBJ2-3; D tentatively fits TRBD1 or TRBD2 (5 bases each). The V and J ends lost 3 bases and 2 bases respectively, with 13 bases between them. The CDR3 contains 15 residues. Germline-derived CDR1 and CDR2 are SGHRS and YFSETQ. CDR3 nucleotides: TGCGCCAGCAGCTCCCGGGGCAGGGACACAGATACGCAGTATTTT. Its protein is CASSSRGRDTDTQYF. The full variable domain, its missing parts supplied by reference TRBV5-1 and TRBJ2-3, is KAGVTQTPRYLIKTRGQQVTLSCSPISGHRSVSWYQQTPGQGLQFLFEYFSETQRNKGNFPGRFSGRQFSNSRSEMNVSTLELGDSALYLCASSSRGRDTDTQYFGPGTRLTVL.

J is TRBJ2-6 and V is TRBV11-2; D is possibly TRBD1 (5 bases). The germline V gene encodes CDR1 SGHAT and CDR2 FQNNGV. CDR3 length equals 16 residues. V was cut by 5 bases and J by 3 bases, with 14 bases left in between. The CDR3 region is CASSGAGSIGANVLTF. The CDR3 DNA is TGTGCCAGCAGCGGAGCAGGGTCGATTGGGGCCAACGTCCTGACTTTC.

There are a few counts of this clone. V and J are TRBV29-1 and TRBJ2-7; TRBD1 aligns across 10 bases. V shed 6 bases and J 2 bases; nucleotides not matched to a gene: 4. Germline V gives CDR1 SQVTM, CDR2 ANQGSEA. CDR3 length: 13 amino acids. The CDR3 reads CSVSGQGAYEQYF. The CDR3 bases are TGCAGCGTGTCCGGACAGGGGGCCTACGAGCAGTACTTC.

The chain employs TRBV20-1 and TRBJ2-4, with unresolved D. This CDR3 contains 10 residues. V lost 3 bases and J lost 5, with 2 bases in between. Germline CDR1 DFQATT, CDR2 SNEGSKA (reference sequence). Here the CDR3 DNA reads TGCAGTGCTAGGGAAAACATTCAGTACTTC. Its protein product is CSARENIQYF.

The V gene is TRBV15, the J gene TRBJ2-3; D is ambiguous. Trimming cost V 1 base and J 2 bases, with 7 bases left between them. The CDR3 runs to 14 residues. Germline V lookup: CDR1 LNHNV, CDR2 YYDKDF (reference sequence). CDR3 DNA: TGTGCCACCAGCAGAGTGTGGATCACAGATACGCAGTATTTT. Protein sequence: CATSRVWITDTQYF.

J is TRBJ2-6 and V is TRBV27; 8 bases match TRBD1. Germline V CDR1 and CDR2: MNHEY, SMNVEV (reference sequence). The CDR3 sequence is 16 residues long. The J segment lost 2 bases and the V segment lost 5 bases, leaving 5 bases of the junction unmatched. The DNA for the CDR3 is TGTGCCAGCAGTAGGACAGGGAATACTGGGGCCAACGTCCTGACTTTC. Translating it yields CASSRTGNTGANVLTF.

This clone occurred a few times. The genes are TRBV30 and TRBJ1-1; 7 nucleotides agree with TRBD1. Germline lookup yields CDR1 GTSNPN and CDR2 SVGIG (reference sequence). V shed 7 bases and J 1 base; nucleotides not matched to a gene: 3. There are 12 residues in the CDR3. The CDR3 loop reads CASGQPNTEAFF. The CDR3 DNA sequence: TGTGCCTCGGGACAGCCGAACACTGAAGCTTTCTTT.

The chain recombines TRBV6-5 with TRBJ1-1; D possibly corresponds to TRBD1 (6 bases). There are 14 residues in the CDR3. The germline CDR1 and CDR2 sequences are MNHEY and SVGAGI. The V end lost 1 base, the J end lost 1 base, and 7 bases lay between the germline ends. CDR3 DNA: TGTGCCAGCAGTTACTACAGGGAGAACACTGAAGCTTTCTTT. This codes for CASSYYRENTEAFF.

V usage is TRBV11-2 and J usage is TRBJ2-7; either TRBD1 or TRBD2 may supply D (5 bases each). Trimming left V 5 bases short and J 2 bases short, with 13 bases between. Germline V gene data show CDR1 as SGHAT and CDR2 as FQNNGV. This CDR3 region has 14 residues. The CDR3 sequence: CASSPSQGPYEQYF. The CDR3 DNA sequence: TGTGCCAGCAGCCCTAGCCAGGGTCCCTACGAGCAGTACTTC. Filled out from reference TRBV11-2 and TRBJ2-7, the complete variable domain reads EAGVAQSPRYKIIEKRQSVAFWCNPISGHATLYWYQQILGQGPKLLIQFQNNGVVDDSQLPKDRFSAERLKGVDSTLKIQPAKLEDSAVYLCASSPSQGPYEQYFGPGTRLTVT.